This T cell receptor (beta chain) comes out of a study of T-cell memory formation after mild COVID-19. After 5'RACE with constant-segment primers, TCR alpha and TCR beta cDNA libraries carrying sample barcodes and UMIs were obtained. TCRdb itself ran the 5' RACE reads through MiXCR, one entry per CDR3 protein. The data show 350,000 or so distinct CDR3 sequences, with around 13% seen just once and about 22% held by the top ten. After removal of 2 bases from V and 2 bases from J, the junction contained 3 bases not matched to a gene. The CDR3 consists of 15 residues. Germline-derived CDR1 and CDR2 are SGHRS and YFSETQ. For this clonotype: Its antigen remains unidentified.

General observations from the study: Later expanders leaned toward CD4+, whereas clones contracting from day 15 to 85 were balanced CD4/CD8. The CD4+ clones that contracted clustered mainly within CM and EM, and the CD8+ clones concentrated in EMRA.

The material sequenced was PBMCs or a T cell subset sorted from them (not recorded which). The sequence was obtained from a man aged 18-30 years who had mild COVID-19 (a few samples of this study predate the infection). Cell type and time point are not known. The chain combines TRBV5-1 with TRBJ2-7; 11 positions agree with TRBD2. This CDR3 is CASSFTSGGTYEQYV. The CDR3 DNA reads TGCGCCAGCAGCTTCACTAGCGGGGGAACCTACGAGCAGTACGTC.